The source of this TCR beta chain is a study of human T cells and chemical hapten exposure listed by TCRdb under 2021. The study in broad terms: For sensitization, 2% DPC in acetone was applied to a 2 cm by 2 cm area of upper inner arm skin. Throughout the roughly 24-week study period, patients were also given weekly therapeutic DPC doses on the scalp. Patch testing was done on the upper back using Finn chambers containing 0.01% DPC, and results were scored after 6 days according to International Contact Dermatitis Research Group standards. Most of the patients in the cohort were female, and the cohort covered alopecia areata with under or over 50% scalp involvement, alopecia totalis and alopecia universalis. Libraries were pooled for sequencing, and per-sample TCR yields varied mainly because of small differences in library volumes within the pool. In alopecia patients, the study followed how the peripheral blood TCR repertoire changed in vivo over primary and secondary sensitization to diphenylcyclopropenone (DPC), a hapten. Blood samples were taken from patients before sensitization (week 0) and at 2, 6 and about 24 weeks after DPC sensitization. Twenty-nine alopecia patients gave blood for TCR sequencing at one to four time points (pre-sensitization, 2, 6 and 24 weeks). Here is what the overall study found, with its caveats: Because every patient had alopecia, a presumed autoimmune disease, the patients' immune response might differ from that of healthy individuals. The number of TCRs above 1 in 1000 frequency did not change with DPC sensitization; there was no evidence of global repertoire structure alterations. The number of PT1 expanded TCRs positively correlated with patch test score, significant at thresholds 8, 16 and 32 but not 4. Compared with pre-sensitization or healthy control sets, expanded TCRs formed significantly more large CDR3 similarity clusters, which is consistent with antigen-driven responses. Repeated subsampling changed both the strength of the expansion versus patch-test correlation and the threshold at which the correlation became significant.

Interpreted using the paper, the time point label stands for: patch test 2, 6 weeks after DPC sensitization. Taken with the paper, the label for treatment or condition translates to: therapeutic diphenylcyclopropenone sensitization with weekly scalp DPC. At every patch-test visit, the blood draw took place before the patch test was put on. To be eligible, patients had to be aged 18 to 70, diagnosed with alopecia and judged suitable for DPC therapy, while pregnant patients were excluded. Unfractionated whole blood was collected in Tempus Blood RNA tubes, and total RNA was extracted from that blood. The library was made by RACE. Sequencing used a NextSeq 500. During library preparation, unique molecular identifiers were attached to individual cDNA molecules so that TCRs could be counted quantitatively and reproducibly. From each blood RNA sample, both TCR alpha and TCR beta chains were sequenced. Turning to the authors' computational methods: Samples had a median of around 92,000 TCRs, with a range from about 23,224 to 750,000. V, J and CDR3 annotation of the TCR reads was performed with the Decombinator software suite. To make PS versus PT1 abundance plots, every sample was subsampled to the same number of TCRs (28,000). Expanded TCRs were defined as absent before sensitization and observed at least eight times at the 2-week time point. The raw public reads went through TCRdb reprocessing: fastp at Q25, MiXCR clone calling, in-frame beta chains kept. Each CDR3 protein gets just one entry, which takes the most common genes and DNA from the rows behind it. The V and J calls reflect TCRdb's pipeline rather than the authors' work. The sample contains more than 70,000 distinct CDR3 sequences, around a tenth of them found a single time. 1.5% to 2% of the sample comes from the top ten.

The table lists this clonotype with a few counts. What antigen it recognizes has not been identified. No qualities accompany the bases; no much larger clone lies one base away. The sequence came from a man aged 18-30 years with alopecia areata. Some clones in this sample may be carry-over from other donors' samples. Sequenced here: whole blood, sampled in connection with sensitization to the hapten diphenylcyclopropenone (DPC).

The nucleotide sequence reads as follows: TGCAGCGTTGAAGAATCACTTCACATATCGAAGACCCAGTACTTC. Its protein product is CSVEESLHISKTQYF. The chain was built from TRBV29-1 and TRBJ2-5; the D segment cannot be called with confidence. CDR1 is given as SQVTM and CDR2 as ANQGSEA, both from the germline V gene. The V end loses 0 bases and the J end loses 6 bases, and a stretch of 17 bases separates them. From its cysteine to its phenylalanine, the CDR3 spans 15 amino acids. The sequence is cut down to CDR3 DNA, 45 bases in frame from base 1. The CDR3 plus the reference TRBV29-1 and TRBJ2-5 genes for the other parts give the full variable domain: SAVISQKPSRDICQRGTSLTIQCQVDSQVTMMFWYRQQPGQSLTLIATANQGSEATYESGFVIDKFPISRPNLTFSTLTVSNMSPEDSSIYLCSVEESLHISKTQYFGPGTRLLVL.